Listed here are 27 T cell receptor beta chains from one sample, sequenced in a study of T cell responses to AZD1222 COVID-19 vaccine (dated by TCRdb to the early 2020s). Libraries were made using the immunoSEQ multiplex PCR assay. The table was pulled from immuneACCESS by TCRdb, which kept in-frame rearrangements only. Such tables lose some clones; where checked, under half of the loss comes from unresolved V genes, and the rest has no known cause. The sample table lists approximately 150,000 clones, 80% to 95% of them with a count of one. The ten largest clonotypes hold 2.3% of the sample. This sample's time point label indicates: baseline before first vaccination. This specimen was peripheral blood, taken on day 0 of AZD1222 vaccination. The receptors derive from an adult in good health.

The CDR3 is CASSVNRGREAFF. Here the CDR3 DNA reads TGTGCCAGTAGTGTGAACAGGGGGCGCGAGGCTTTCTTT. The chain employs TRBV19 and TRBJ1-1, with 9 positions matching TRBD1. V lost 5 bases, J lost 11 bases, and 9 bases stayed unmatched. This CDR3 contains 13 residues. The germline V gene has CDR1 LNHDA and CDR2 SQIVND (reference sequence).

This chain connects TRBV5-4 to TRBJ2-5; possibly TRBD1 for D (5 bases). V was shortened by 2 bases and J by 1 base, with 9 bases between the two germline ends. Germline V gene sequence: CDR1 SGHNT, CDR2 YYREEE (reference sequence). This CDR3 has 14 residues. The CDR3 coding sequence is TGTGCCAGCAGCTTAAGGGGTGGCCAAGAGACCCAGTACTTC. Translating it yields CASSLRGGQETQYF. The variable domain in full, completed from reference TRBV5-4 and TRBJ2-5, reads ETGVTQSPTHLIKTRGQQVTLRCSSQSGHNTVSWYQQALGQGPQFIFQYYREEENGRGNFPPRFSGLQFPNYSSELNVNALELDDSALYLCASSLRGGQETQYFGPGTRLLVL.

The chain uses TRBV6-5 and TRBJ1-1; 10 positions match TRBD1. The junction had 7 bases not matched to a gene; V was cut back by 4 bases and J by 5 bases. CDR1 MNHEY and CDR2 SVGAGI come from the germline V gene. The CDR3 has 15 amino acids. In DNA, the CDR3 is TGTGCCAGCAGTTCATTAGGACAGGGGGAGACTGAAGCTTTCTTT. This gives the protein CASSSLGQGETEAFF.

V gene TRBV28 combines with J gene TRBJ2-3; TRBD2 matches at 12 bases. The CDR3 extends over 15 amino acids. V shed 6 bases, J shed 6 bases, and the junction held 7 bases outside the gene matches. The V gene's germline CDR1 is MDHEN and CDR2 SYDVKM. The CDR3 sequence: CASRTSGSGRDTQYF. CDR3 in DNA: TGTGCCAGCAGGACTAGCGGGAGCGGACGGGATACGCAGTATTTT. Filled out from reference TRBV28 and TRBJ2-3, the complete variable domain reads DVKVTQSSRYLVKRTGEKVFLECVQDMDHENMFWYRQDPGLGLRLIYFSYDVKMKEKGDIPEGYSVSREKKERFSLILESASTNQTSMYLCASRTSGSGRDTQYFGPGTRLTVL.

The chain employs TRBV5-6 and TRBJ1-1; D uncertain. Germline CDR1 is SGHDT and CDR2 is YYEEEE. V was trimmed by 1 base and J by 1 base, leaving 8 bases between them. CDR3 length equals 14 residues. The CDR3 loop is CASSLRARNTEAFF. The CDR3 DNA follows: TGTGCCAGCAGCTTGAGGGCTCGGAACACTGAAGCTTTCTTT.

The gene calls are TRBV5-1 and TRBJ2-7, with D hard to call. Germline V gene sequence: CDR1 SGHRS, CDR2 YFSETQ. This CDR3 has 14 residues. The germline V and J ends were trimmed by 5 bases and 0 bases, with 12 bases remaining between them. CDR3 in amino acids: CASRDGINSYEQYF. CDR3 nucleotide sequence: TGCGCCAGCAGGGATGGGATTAACTCCTACGAGCAGTACTTC.

The V gene is TRBV19, the J gene TRBJ2-5; possible D gene TRBD1, 6 bases. Germline V gene sequence: CDR1 LNHDA, CDR2 SQIVND (reference sequence). CDR3 length: 13 residues. V was clipped by 6 bases and J by 2 bases, with 10 bases between them. The CDR3 DNA reads TGTGCCAGTAGGACCGGACAGCAAGAGACCCAGTACTTC. This translates into CASRTGQQETQYF.

This chain joins TRBV5-1 and TRBJ2-3, with 7 bases fitting TRBD2. CDR3 length: 15 residues. From germline, CDR1 is SGHRS and CDR2 YFSETQ. V trimming: 4 bases; J trimming: 6 bases; junction bases outside the gene matches: 11. CDR3: CASSIDGLEVDTQYF. DNA of the CDR3: TGCGCCAGCAGCATAGACGGACTAGAAGTGGATACGCAGTATTTT.

J is TRBJ1-1 and V is TRBV15; the D is unclear. Between the trimmed V and J ends, which lost 7 bases and 0 bases, there was a span of 9 bases. The CDR3 loop spans 13 amino acids. The V gene's germline CDR1 is LNHNV and CDR2 YYDKDF (reference sequence). In DNA form, the CDR3 reads TGTGCCACCACCGAGGCCATGAACACTGAAGCTTTCTTT. Amino acid sequence: CATTEAMNTEAFF.

This sequence joins TRBV7-7 and TRBJ2-1; D unclear. The V end lost 4 bases, the J end lost 4 bases, and 8 bases lay between the germline ends. The CDR3 is made up of 13 amino acids. Germline values: CDR1 SSHAT, CDR2 FNYEAQ (reference sequence). The CDR3 DNA follows: TGTGCCAGCAGCTCCGACAATTACAATGAGCAGTTCTTC. Amino acid sequence: CASSSDNYNEQFF.

The chain joins TRBV5-5 to TRBJ1-5; 9 bases map to TRBD1. V lost 3 bases to trimming and J lost 3 bases; unmatched junction nucleotides: 7. This CDR3 comprises 16 residues. The V gene's germline CDR1 is SGHKS and CDR2 YYEKEE (reference sequence). Here the CDR3 reads CASSSLGQGLNQPQHF. CDR3 in DNA: TGTGCCAGCAGCTCCCTGGGACAGGGACTCAATCAGCCCCAGCATTTT. Full variable domain (rest looked up from reference TRBV5-5 and TRBJ1-5): DAGVTQSPTHLIKTRGQQVTLRCSPISGHKSVSWYQQVLGQGPQFIFQYYEKEERGRGNFPDRFSARQFPNYSSELNVNALLLGDSALYLCASSSLGQGLNQPQHFGDGTRLSIL.

This chain joins TRBV7-2 and TRBJ1-4; 10 bases are a match to TRBD1. The CDR3 has 14 residues. V gave up 5 bases and J gave up 7 bases; unmatched junction bases: 4. Germline V gene lookup returns CDR1 SGHTA and CDR2 FQGNSA. CDR3 DNA: TGTGCCAGCAGCCCGGACAGGGGGAGTGAAAAACTGTTTTTT. Encoded protein: CASSPDRGSEKLFF.

The V gene is TRBV4-3, the J gene TRBJ2-1; D unresolved. Germline loops: CDR1 LGHNA, CDR2 YSLEER. The CDR3 has 16 amino acids. V shed 0 bases and J shed 2 bases, with 11 bases lying between them. This CDR3 reads CASSQDPPATYNEQFF. For the CDR3, the DNA is TGCGCCAGCAGCCAAGATCCCCCAGCGACCTACAATGAGCAGTTCTTC.

The DNA of the CDR3 is TGTGCCATCAGTGGGAATTCGGACAGTCACGAGCAGTACTTC. It specifies CAISGNSDSHEQYF. The chain carries TRBV10-3 and TRBJ2-7; D may be TRBD1 (6 bases). The CDR3 loop spans 14 amino acids. Germline V gene data show CDR1 as ENHRY and CDR2 as SYGVKD. The germline V and J ends were trimmed by 4 bases and 5 bases, with 15 bases remaining between them.

This clone showed up just once. The chain uses TRBV2 and TRBJ2-7; possible D gene TRBD2, 5 bases. CDR3 length: 13 residues. CDR1 SNHLY and CDR2 FYNNEI come from the germline V gene. Trimming took off 7 bases at V and 7 bases at J, with 17 bases between the two ends. DNA for the CDR3: TGTGCCAGCACCAACCCGGGGATGGGAGAGCAGTACTTC. Amino acid sequence: CASTNPGMGEQYF.

The genes are TRBV7-8 and TRBJ1-1, with unresolved D. CDR1 is SGHVS and CDR2 is FQNEAQ in the germline V gene. V was pared by 1 base and J by 2 bases, with 8 bases between. The CDR3 has 14 residues. The CDR3 is CASSLEGSNTEAFF. DNA for the CDR3: TGTGCCAGCAGCTTAGAGGGCAGCAACACTGAAGCTTTCTTT.

The gene calls are TRBV3-1 (or the pseudogene TRBV3-2) and TRBJ1-3; D is perhaps TRBD1 (5 bases). The CDR3 is 17 amino acids. V shed 4 bases and J shed 0 bases, with 16 bases lying between them. Germline CDR1 is LGHDT and CDR2 is YNNKEL (reference sequence). CDR3 in DNA: TGTGCCAGCAGCCCTTGGGTAGAGGGACTCTCTGGAAACACCATATATTTT. Amino acids: CASSPWVEGLSGNTIYF.

The CDR3 reads CASSPFYRDRNSPLHF. The CDR3 nucleotides read TGTGCCAGCAGCCCCTTCTACCGGGACAGGAATTCACCCCTCCACTTT. The chain links TRBV27 to TRBJ1-6, with 8 bases fitting TRBD1. V shed 6 bases and J 7 bases; nucleotides not matched to a gene: 11. The V gene's germline CDR1 is MNHEY and CDR2 SMNVEV (reference sequence). CDR3 length: 16 residues.

The gene calls are TRBV4-2 and TRBJ2-1; 9 nucleotides match TRBD2. J was trimmed by 7 bases and V by 4 bases; bases with no gene match: 11. The CDR3 covers 16 residues. The V gene's germline CDR1 is LGHNA and CDR2 YNFKEQ. CDR3 sequence reads: CASSPDSGSGANEQFF. CDR3 nucleotides: TGTGCCAGCAGCCCAGATAGCGGGAGCGGGGCTAATGAGCAGTTCTTC.

The chain combines TRBV6-5 with TRBJ1-3; D call uncertain. Germline-derived CDR1 and CDR2 are MNHEY and SVGAGI. The CDR3 spans 14 residues. Trimming took 6 bases from V and 0 from J, leaving 9 bases between them. The chain's CDR3 is CASSLISSGNTIYF. The CDR3 DNA reads as TGTGCCAGCAGCCTTATTAGCTCTGGAAACACCATATATTTT.

V is TRBV11-3 and J is TRBJ2-2; D assignment may be TRBD1 or TRBD2 (5 bases each). Germline V gene sequence: CDR1 SGHNT, CDR2 YENEEA. Trimming pared 6 bases from V and 1 base from J, leaving 12 bases between. This CDR3 is 15 amino acids long. The CDR3 DNA sequence: TGTGCCAGCAGTCCCGGGACCGTGAACACCGGGGAGCTGTTTTTT. This translates into CASSPGTVNTGELFF. Full variable domain (missing parts from reference TRBV11-3 and TRBJ2-2): EAGVVQSPRYKIIEKKQPVAFWCNPISGHNTLYWYLQNLGQGPELLIRYENEEAVDDSQLPKDRFSAERLKGVDSTLKIQPAELGDSAVYLCASSPGTVNTGELFFGEGSRLTVL.

This clone occurred once. The chain carries TRBV6-5 and TRBJ2-2; tentatively, D is TRBD1 (6 bases). Looked up from germline, CDR1 is MNHEY and CDR2 is SVGAGI. This CDR3 region has 14 residues. V dropped 7 bases and J dropped 0 bases, with 9 bases sitting between them. The CDR3 here is CASNNRANTGELFF. CDR3 coding DNA: TGTGCCAGCAATAACAGGGCGAACACCGGGGAGCTGTTTTTT.

The rearrangement joins TRBV3-1 (or the pseudogene TRBV3-2) to TRBJ1-2, with a weak D call TRBD1 (5 bases). V was clipped by 0 bases and J by 8 bases, with 10 bases between them. CDR1 is LGHDT and CDR2 is YNNKEL in the germline V gene (reference sequence). The CDR3 runs to 13 residues. The CDR3 DNA follows: TGTGCCAGCAGCCAAGAAGGGGATCGGGGCTACACCTTC. Protein: CASSQEGDRGYTF.

The V gene is TRBV5-6, the J gene TRBJ2-7; a weak D match, TRBD2 (6 bases). V gave up 4 bases and J gave up 2 bases, with 13 bases separating them. Germline CDR1 is SGHDT and CDR2 is YYEEEE. The CDR3 covers 14 residues. This chain's CDR3 is CASSRDLTTYEQYF. The CDR3, as DNA: TGTGCCAGCAGCCGGGACTTAACTACCTACGAGCAGTACTTC.

This clone showed up just a few times. This chain joins TRBV20-1 and TRBJ1-1; D not resolved. Germline V gene data show CDR1 as DFQATT and CDR2 as SNEGSKA (reference sequence). This CDR3 contains 11 residues. V was clipped by 0 bases and J by 2 bases, with 1 base between them. CDR3 residues: CSARDNTEAFF. The CDR3 DNA sequence: TGCAGTGCTAGAGATAACACTGAAGCTTTCTTT.

The chain joins TRBV7-9 to TRBJ2-4; weak D call: TRBD2 (5 bases). The CDR3 sequence is 13 residues long. The V and J ends lost 2 bases and 7 bases respectively, with 9 bases between them. CDR1 is SEHNR, CDR2 FQNEAQ, per germline (reference sequence). The DNA of the CDR3 is TGTGCCAGCAGCTTATTTTCGGGGAACATTCAGTACTTC. Translating gives CASSLFSGNIQYF.

The rearrangement joins TRBV19 to TRBJ2-2; 14 bases fit TRBD2. Trimming cost V 3 bases and J 6 bases; bases outside gene matches: 9. Germline values: CDR1 LNHDA, CDR2 SQIVND (reference sequence). The CDR3 has 18 residues. CDR3 bases: TGTGCCAGTAGTATCTTGGGGACTAGCGGGAGTTTCGCCGGGGAGCTGTTTTTT. As protein: CASSILGTSGSFAGELFF.